A selection of T cell receptor beta chains follows, all from one sample in a study of control samples from healthy donors and cancer patients. The table came from immunoSEQ multiplex PCR; TCRdb's copy has only in-frame clones and leaves some out. This sample has some 120,000 clones, with 75% to 95% found just once. Sequencing was done on a sample of blood. These TCRs come from a man in his late teens or twenties in good health. Each CDR3 is given with its conserved first and last residue. Clone size is not always given. Where it is, it says once, few, many or a class for expanded clones.

J | V | size | CDR3
TRBJ1-2 | TRBV3-1/TRBV3-2 | NA | CASSHSTSGYGYTF
TRBJ1-1 | TRBV4-1 | NA | CASSPPGDMDTEAFF
TRBJ1-5 | TRBV28 | NA | CASSLMGQPQHF
TRBJ1-2 | TRBV28 | NA | CRVGPAYGYTF
TRBJ2-1 | TRBV7-9 | NA | CASSPERGGIGNEQFF
TRBJ2-1 | TRBV7-9 | once | CASSLVPYNEQFF
TRBJ1-2 | TRBV29-1 | NA | CSVRGEYGYTF
TRBJ1-1 | TRBV27 | NA | CASSPDTYTEAFF
TRBJ1-1 | TRBV12-5 | NA | CASGLEEGGVRFF
TRBJ2-1 | TRBV7-9 | NA | CASSPQALSLFEQFF
TRBJ2-6 | TRBV11-2 | NA | CAGGFSSGANVLTF
TRBJ2-3 | TRBV19 | NA | CASGDSTDTQYF
TRBJ2-3 | TRBV6-5 | NA | CASSPGGGDTQYF
TRBJ2-3 | TRBV11-3 | NA | CASSLRTSGRRTDTQYF
TRBJ1-3 | TRBV12-3/TRBV12-4 | NA | CASSLGYTIYF
TRBJ1-2 | TRBV10-3 | once | CAISESSGYGYTF
TRBJ1-1 | TRBV7-2 | NA | CASSPLTGLGTEAFF
TRBJ2-6 | TRBV19 | NA | CASIQRSGANVLTF
TRBJ1-3 | TRBV30 | NA | CAWIPDFRNTIYF
TRBJ2-5 | TRBV18 | NA | CASSRGQGETQYF
TRBJ2-7 | TRBV14 | NA | CASSQEAWGGYEQYF
TRBJ1-4 | TRBV4-1 | NA | CASSQDGGTNEKLFF
TRBJ2-4 | TRBV11-3 | NA | CASSAQGGSGNIQYF
TRBJ1-2 | TRBV12-3/TRBV12-4 | NA | CASSRNGYGYTF
TRBJ1-4 | TRBV18 | NA | CASSLQEGGEKLFF
TRBJ2-5 | TRBV2 | NA | CASSDRGLAGGRQETQYF
TRBJ1-5 | TRBV19 | NA | CASSPTGSNQPQHF
TRBJ2-7 | TRBV29-1 | NA | CSVEAKNPYEQYF
TRBJ1-4 | TRBV14 | once | CASSPTSGPKLFF
TRBJ1-1 | TRBV19 | NA | CASSTVILNTEAFF
TRBJ1-4 | TRBV5-1 | NA | CASSLGTGADEKLFF
TRBJ2-1 | TRBV3-1/TRBV3-2 | NA | CASSRGLAETANEQFF
TRBJ2-2 | TRBV5-5 | NA | CASSLGDTRTGELFF
TRBJ1-2 | TRBV29-1 | NA | CSVEGTFNYGYTF
TRBJ2-3 | TRBV5-8 | NA | CASSTGQTSTDTQYF
TRBJ1-5 | TRBV7-6 | once | CASSLDQGFNQPQHF
TRBJ1-5 | TRBV3-1/TRBV3-2 | NA | CASSQGTGGQPQHF
TRBJ2-3 | TRBV18 | NA | CASSPEDTQYF
TRBJ2-5 | TRBV9 | NA | CASSNTSQLQETQYF
TRBJ1-1 | TRBV7-8 | NA | CASSLVGGNTEAFF
TRBJ1-6 | TRBV11-3 | few | CASSAESSYNSPLHF
TRBJ2-1 | TRBV7-8 | NA | CASSYLDREQFF
TRBJ1-2 | TRBV6-5 | NA | CASNPGGDYGYTF
TRBJ2-3 | TRBV24-1 | once | CATSDGTSVADTQYF
TRBJ2-3 | TRBV27 | NA | CASSFEGAGSTDTQYF
TRBJ2-7 | TRBV6-5 | NA | CASSPRDDYEQYF
TRBJ2-2 | TRBV6-5 | NA | CASGGGSIGTGELFF
TRBJ1-2 | TRBV5-6 | few | CASNMNRGYGYTF
TRBJ2-7 | TRBV28 | NA | CASSLGRGALREQYF
TRBJ1-5 | TRBV28 | NA | CASVDRGGNQPQHF
TRBJ2-7 | TRBV10-2 | NA | CASAPAGGSYEQYF